This T cell receptor beta chain was recovered during a study of T-cell memory formation after mild COVID-19. Study at large: TCR clusters were mostly confined to one donor each.

Deletions cut 0 bases from V and 2 bases from J, with 10 bases between. The CDR3 length is 15 residues. In germline, CDR1 is SGHTA, CDR2 FQGNSA. This clonotype has just a few counts. Its antigen is not identified. TCRdb re-derived calls from the 5' RACE reads in MiXCR, one entry per CDR3 protein. The data contain 150,000 to 200,000 distinct CDR3 sequences, 11% of them singletons. Overall study findings and caveats: The study found balanced CD4/CD8 in clones contracting day 15 to 85 and a CD4+ lean in later expanders.

The chain is built from TRBV7-2 and TRBJ1-2; D not resolved. The sample taken for sequencing was PBMCs or a T cell subset sorted from them (not recorded which). This sequence originates from a young man who had mild COVID-19 (a few samples of this study predate the infection). Cell type and time point are not known. CDR3 in DNA: TGTGCCAGCAGCTTAGCGGCTGGACGGAACTATGGCTACACCTTC. Protein: CASSLAAGRNYGYTF.